This section outlines one TCR beta chain sequence together with its context. The entry originates in a study of blood T cell repertoires in COVID-19. Study summary: The study drew acute and convalescent COVID-19 samples from the United States, Italy and Spain. PBMCs, B-cell-depleted T cells, or T cells provided the cDNA or gDNA that made up the material.

Trimming removed 3 bases from V and 6 bases from J; junction bases left unmatched: 6. The CDR3 contains 14 residues. Looked up from germline, CDR1 is LNHDA and CDR2 is SQIVND (reference sequence). In the original workflow: Cell counts per sample came from amplifying reference gene primers. Sequencing used immunoSEQ multiplex PCR; TCRdb keeps in-frame clones, though not all of them. V and J calls and clone size are as listed in that table; D and trimming were resolved from the DNA. The table lists 85,000 to 100,000 clones, less than 90% of them singletons. The TCR sequence derives from a man aged 55 to 70 with acute or convalescent COVID-19. The rearrangement joins TRBV19 to TRBJ1-1; 8 bases align to TRBD1. The specimen was peripheral blood. The CDR3: CASSIRGRGAEAFF. Here the CDR3 DNA reads TGTGCCAGTAGTATCAGGGGGCGAGGCGCTGAAGCTTTCTTT.